The T cell receptor beta chain described here comes from a study of T cell changes during pregnancy in multiple sclerosis. Generated by immunoSEQ multiplex PCR, the TCRdb table keeps only in-frame clones and is missing some. Of more than 40,000 clones listed, 91% are singletons. V lost 0 bases to trimming and J lost 3 bases; unmatched junction nucleotides: 7. In germline, CDR1 is MNHEY, CDR2 SMNVEV (reference sequence). CDR3 length equals 17 residues. The source material was CD8+ T cells from peripheral blood mononuclear cells, sampled after pregnancy. The chain recombines TRBV27 with TRBJ1-2; 10 bases fit TRBD1. This sequence originates from a female donor with multiple sclerosis, enrolled in a pregnancy study. The CDR3 coding sequence is TGTGCCAGCAGTTTATCGGTGGGGACAGGGGACCACTATGGCTACACCTTC. This encodes CASSLSVGTGDHYGYTF.